A selection of T cell receptor beta chains follows, all from one sample in a study of cytomegalovirus exposure and HLA in healthy donors. Repertoires were generated with immunoSEQ multiplex PCR, while TCRdb's copy carries only in-frame clones and drops some. The table records approximately 140,000 clones, almost 85% of them present only once. The sample comprised PBMCs. Source of these receptors: a boy aged 2 to 10 in good health and CMV-seronegative. The CDR3 runs from the conserved cysteine through the conserved F or W. D genes are given only for firm matches. Not all rows give a size; the values are once, few, many and, for expanded clones, a class.

abundance	v_gene	j_gene	d_gene	CDR3aa	CDR3nt
.	TRBV4-1	TRBJ1-1	.	CASSQAGGSEAFF	TGCGCCAGCAGCCAGGCTGGGGGCTCGGAGGCTTTCTTT
once	TRBV5-1	TRBJ1-4	TRBD1	CASSLLGTGNEKLFF	TGCGCCAGCAGCTTGCTCGGGACAGGGAATGAAAAACTGTTTTTT
.	TRBV6-1	TRBJ1-1	TRBD1	CASCTGVLFNWAFF	TGTGCCAGCTGTACAGGGGTCCTCTTCAATTGGGCTTTCTTT
.	TRBV10-1	TRBJ1-1	.	CASSYVPGSEWTEAFF	TGCGCCAGCAGTTACGTCCCAGGTTCCGAATGGACTGAAGCTTTCTTT
.	TRBV7-9	TRBJ1-2	TRBD1	CASSPQGANYGYTF	TGTGCCAGCAGCCCGCAGGGGGCTAACTATGGCTACACCTTC
once	TRBV11-2	TRBJ2-3	.	CASSWEEYDTQYF	TGTGCCAGCAGCTGGGAGGAGTATGATACGCAGTATTTT
.	TRBV19	TRBJ1-5	TRBD1	CASSIARLTGGDQPQHF	TGTGCCAGTAGTATAGCTCGCCTTACAGGGGGCGATCAGCCCCAGCATTTT
.	TRBV18	TRBJ2-7	.	CASSPPGKRANEQYF	TGTGCCAGCTCACCGCCGGGAAAGAGGGCTAACGAGCAGTACTTC
few	TRBV19	TRBJ2-3	.	CASSITGGTDTQYF	TGTGCCAGTAGTATAACAGGCGGCACAGATACGCAGTATTTT
.	TRBV5-6	TRBJ2-7	.	CASSVYRNEQYF	TGTGCCAGCAGCGTATACAGGAACGAGCAGTACTTC
.	TRBV6-5	TRBJ2-1	.	CASSSGLSLNEQFF	TGTGCCAGCAGTTCAGGGTTATCCCTCAATGAGCAGTTCTTC
.	TRBV28	TRBJ2-3	TRBD2	CASSRAGGGSTDTQYF	TGTGCCAGCAGTCGGGCGGGAGGGGGAAGCACAGATACGCAGTATTTT
.	TRBV7-2	TRBJ2-7	TRBD1	CASSPRTGYNEQYF	TGTGCCAGCAGCCCCCGGACAGGCTACAACGAGCAGTACTTC
.	TRBV4-2	TRBJ2-2	TRBD1	CASSPRTGLTGELFF	TGTGCCAGCAGCCCTCGGACAGGACTCACCGGGGAGCTGTTTTTT